Below, 8 T cell receptor beta chains from the same sample are listed, as sequenced in a study of blood T cell repertoires in COVID-19. Produced via immunoSEQ multiplex PCR; TCRdb's table is partial and in-frame only. The table lists fewer than 350,000 clones, around 88% of them singletons. Sequencing was carried out using peripheral blood. These receptors all stem from a man between 40 and 49 years old with acute or convalescent COVID-19.

The V and J genes are TRBV5-1 and TRBJ2-2, with 9 bases fitting TRBD1. CDR3 length: 15 amino acids. Unmatched junction bases numbered 7, after V lost 3 bases and J lost 7 bases. Germline V gene lookup returns CDR1 SGHRS and CDR2 YFSETQ. CDR3 sequence: CASSSGTGIFGELFF. The CDR3 DNA sequence: TGCGCCAGCAGCTCCGGGACAGGGATTTTCGGGGAGCTGTTTTTT.

This clone occurred once. The chain joins TRBV5-5 to TRBJ1-4; 10 bases fit TRBD1. The J segment lost 5 bases and the V segment lost 6 bases, leaving 4 bases of the junction unmatched. The CDR3 runs to 14 residues. Germline V gene data show CDR1 as SGHKS and CDR2 as YYEKEE (reference sequence). This CDR3 is CASNPGQGNEKLFF. The DNA of the CDR3 is TGTGCCAGCAACCCGGGACAGGGGAATGAAAAACTGTTTTTT.

V is TRBV7-9 and J is TRBJ1-2; D unclear. This CDR3 is 11 amino acids long. Germline V CDR1 and CDR2: SEHNR, FQNEAQ (reference sequence). V gave up 5 bases and J gave up 12 bases, with 13 bases separating them. The CDR3 DNA reads TGTGCCAGCAGCCAAGGGAGTGGTCACACCTTC. Its translation is CASSQGSGHTF.

The V gene is TRBV4-2, the J gene TRBJ1-1; 12 bases align to TRBD1. Trimming cost V 4 bases and J 1 base; bases outside gene matches: 13. The germline V gene has CDR1 LGHNA and CDR2 YNFKEQ. The CDR3 covers 19 residues. The CDR3 DNA reads TGTGCCAGCAGCCTTGGGACAGGGGGCGCGGGTTACTCGAACACTGAAGCTTTCTTT. Translating it yields CASSLGTGGAGYSNTEAFF.

J is TRBJ2-5 and V is TRBV19, with 9 bases aligning to TRBD1. The V segment lost 5 bases and the J segment 5 bases; nucleotides outside the gene matches: 9. The CDR3 spans 15 residues. Germline loops: CDR1 LNHDA, CDR2 SQIVND (reference sequence). CDR3 sequence reads: CASSGGQGWGETQYF. In DNA form, the CDR3 reads TGTGCCAGTAGTGGGGGACAGGGCTGGGGCGAGACCCAGTACTTC. The full variable domain, rest sourced from reference TRBV19 and TRBJ2-5, is DGGITQSPKYLFRKEGQNVTLSCEQNLNHDAMYWYRQDPGQGLRLIYYSQIVNDFQKGDIAEGYSVSREKKESFPLTVTSAQKNPTAFYLCASSGGQGWGETQYFGPGTRLLVL.

The rearrangement joins TRBV2 to TRBJ1-2, with TRBD1 matching 12 bases. CDR3 size: 15 residues. V was pared by 6 bases and J by 2 bases, with 4 bases of the junction left unmatched. CDR1 is SNHLY and CDR2 is FYNNEI in the germline V gene. CDR3 DNA sequence: TGTGCCAGCAGCCTGGGACAGGGGGCGAACTATGGCTACACCTTC. Its translation is CASSLGQGANYGYTF.

This clone came up a few times. V gene TRBV19 combines with J gene TRBJ1-5, with TRBD1 as a possible D gene (5 bases). The CDR3 covers 13 residues. V dropped 11 bases and J dropped 4 bases, with 15 bases sitting between them. CDR1 is LNHDA and CDR2 is SQIVND in the germline V gene (reference sequence). Here the CDR3 DNA reads TGTGCCTCCGGTATGGGGGGAAATCAGCCCCAGCATTTT. Residues: CASGMGGNQPQHF.

The chain is built from TRBV10-3 and TRBJ1-5; a weak D match, TRBD1 (6 bases). Between the trimmed V and J ends, which lost 6 bases and 0 bases, there was a span of 9 bases. The CDR3 is 14 residues long. Germline V CDR1 and CDR2: ENHRY, SYGVKD. The CDR3 DNA reads TGTGCCATCAGCAGGGGTTATAGCAATCAGCCCCAGCATTTT. Its protein product is CAISRGYSNQPQHF.